Listed here are 8 T cell receptor beta chains from one sample, sequenced in a study of blood T cell repertoires in COVID-19. The data were produced by immunoSEQ multiplex PCR, yet TCRdb's version contains in-frame clones alone and is incomplete. The data hold 30,000 to 35,000 clones, with 90% observed a single time. The sequenced sample was peripheral blood. These receptors came from a man aged 80 or over with acute or convalescent COVID-19.

V and J are TRBV6-5 and TRBJ2-7; the D gene is possibly TRBD2 (6 bases). The CDR3 loop spans 12 amino acids. Germline V gene data show CDR1 as MNHEY and CDR2 as SVGAGI. Trimming removed 7 bases from V and 2 bases from J, with 9 bases in between. This CDR3 reads CASIGRAYEQYF. The CDR3 DNA is TGTGCCAGCATCGGGAGAGCCTACGAGCAGTACTTC.

The chain uses TRBV3-1 (or the pseudogene TRBV3-2) and TRBJ2-7; D gene uncertain. This CDR3 region has 14 residues. Trimming stripped 1 base from V and 2 bases from J, with 9 bases between. Germline CDR1 is LGHDT and CDR2 is YNNKEL (reference sequence). The CDR3 is CASSQVTGAYEQYF. Written as DNA, the CDR3 is TGTGCCAGCAGCCAAGTCACTGGAGCCTACGAGCAGTACTTC.

This chain joins TRBV6-5 and TRBJ2-7, with 9 bases identical to TRBD1. Germline V gene data show CDR1 as MNHEY and CDR2 as SVGAGI. The J segment lost 5 bases and the V segment lost 6 bases, leaving 8 bases of the junction unmatched. There are 14 residues in the CDR3. The CDR3 nucleotides are TGTGCCAGCAGGCCCGGGACAGGGACCAACGAGCAGTACTTC. Its protein product is CASRPGTGTNEQYF.

The V and J genes are TRBV7-2 and TRBJ1-1; no firm D call. Germline lookup yields CDR1 SGHTA and CDR2 FQGNSA. This CDR3 is built from 13 residues. Trimming cost V 1 base and J 6 bases, with 9 bases left between them. Here the CDR3 DNA reads TGTGCCAGCAGCTTAGTCGCTGGAGCTGAAGCTTTCTTT. Translating it yields CASSLVAGAEAFF.

V gene TRBV30 combines with J gene TRBJ1-5, with TRBD1 matching over 7 bases. Unmatched junction bases numbered 9, after V lost 2 bases and J lost 5 bases. The CDR3 runs 15 residues. Germline-derived CDR1 and CDR2 are GTSNPN and SVGIG (reference sequence). The DNA for the CDR3 is TGTGCCTGGAGTAGGGGGCCAGAGGGCGATCAGCCCCAGCATTTT. Translation: CAWSRGPEGDQPQHF. Full variable domain (missing parts from reference TRBV30 and TRBJ1-5): SQTIHQWPATLVQPVGSPLSLECTVEGTSNPNLYWYRQAAGRGLQLLFYSVGIGQISSEVPQNLSASRPQDRQFILSSKKLLLSDSGFYLCAWSRGPEGDQPQHFGDGTRLSIL.

This clone was counted a few times. This chain joins TRBV12-5 and TRBJ2-1; TRBD1 might be the D (6 bases). The CDR3 covers 15 residues. Trimming took off 4 bases at V and 3 bases at J, with 13 bases between the two ends. The V gene's germline CDR1 is LGHNT and CDR2 FRNRAP. Here the CDR3 reads CASGYPGHVYNEQFF. For the CDR3, the DNA is TGTGCTAGTGGTTACCCGGGACACGTCTACAATGAGCAGTTCTTC.

The chain employs TRBV5-1 and TRBJ1-4; 9 positions agree with TRBD1. The V gene's germline CDR1 is SGHRS and CDR2 YFSETQ. The CDR3 totals 14 residues. After removal of 9 bases from V and 8 bases from J, the junction contained 11 bases not matched to a gene. The CDR3 sequence is CATRRDRESEKLFF. CDR3 coding DNA: TGCGCCACCCGGAGGGACAGGGAGAGCGAAAAACTGTTTTTT.

The J gene is TRBJ1-5, the V gene TRBV7-2; possibly TRBD1 for D (5 bases). The V gene lost 5 bases and the J gene lost 5 bases, with 13 bases spanning the gap. Germline assignment: CDR1 SGHTA and CDR2 FQGNSA. The length of the CDR3 is 14 residues. The CDR3: CASSLEGLYQPQHF. In nucleotides, the CDR3 is TGTGCCAGCAGCCTAGAGGGGTTATATCAGCCCCAGCATTTT.